This T cell receptor (beta chain) originates from a study of T cells in Graves' hyperthyroidism and ophthalmopathy. This clonotype showed up many times. The germline V and J ends were trimmed by 2 bases and 4 bases, with 12 bases remaining between them. The CDR3 length is 16 residues. The TCR beta CDR3 regions underwent amplification using RNA transcripts as the source. HTBI primers were employed in a first-round RT-PCR of the TCR CDR3. TCRdb re-called the multiplex PCR reads with MiXCR, one entry per CDR3 protein. This table holds roughly 560,000 distinct CDR3 sequences, approximately 14% found once.

This rearrangement joins TRBV12-3 or TRBV12-4 to TRBJ2-6; D is possibly TRBD1 (6 bases). The sequenced sample consisted of blood. The receptor was derived from a woman aged 40 to 50 with Graves' ophthalmopathy. Here the CDR3 reads CASSLRAGTGANVLTF. Written as DNA, the CDR3 is TGTGCCAGCAGTTTACGAGCCGGGACAGGGGCCAACGTCCTGACTTTC.